The 4 T cell receptor beta chains presented below share a single source sample, sequenced in a study of technical replicates of blood from a few donors. The protocol was immunoSEQ multiplex PCR, while the TCRdb copy is restricted to in-frame clones and leaves out a portion. The profile shows 50,000 to 70,000 clones, approximately 86% of them singletons. The specimen was PBMCs. The receptors derive from a human donor in good health. Some clones in this sample may be carry-over from other donors' samples.

In this sample, this clone turned up once. V gene TRBV5-1 combines with J gene TRBJ2-7; tentative D call: TRBD1 (6 bases). Trimming removed 1 base from V and 5 bases from J, with 10 bases in between. The germline gives CDR1 SGHRS, CDR2 YFSETQ. The CDR3 extends over 13 amino acids. The CDR3 reads CASSLTGLDEQYF. CDR3 bases: TGCGCCAGCAGCTTGACAGGGCTCGACGAGCAGTACTTC.

J is TRBJ2-1 and V is TRBV23-1; D unclear. TRBV23-1 is assigned to the ORF class and has an uncertain function. Trimming took off 7 bases at V and 0 bases at J, with 16 bases between the two ends. The CDR3 length is 16 residues. The CDR3 region has the DNA TGCGCCAGCACTCATAAACAGCTACCCTCCTACAATGAGCAGTTCTTC. This sequence encodes CASTHKQLPSYNEQFF.

The chain carries TRBV5-4 and TRBJ2-1; possible D gene TRBD1, 6 bases. Per the germline V gene, CDR1 is SGHNT and CDR2 is YYREEE (reference sequence). Trimming took 4 bases from V and 7 from J, leaving 12 bases between them. This CDR3 has 13 amino acids. DNA for the CDR3: TGTGCCAGCAGCCAATCCCAGGGGAATGAGCAGTTCTTC. Translating it yields CASSQSQGNEQFF.

This rearrangement joins TRBV19 to TRBJ2-7, with D maybe TRBD2 (5 bases). The V and J ends lost 1 base and 1 base respectively, with 8 bases between them. This CDR3 region has 14 residues. Germline values: CDR1 LNHDA, CDR2 SQIVND (reference sequence). DNA for the CDR3: TGTGCCAGTAGTATAGCTTGGGAGTCCTACGAGCAGTACTTC. Its protein product is CASSIAWESYEQYF.